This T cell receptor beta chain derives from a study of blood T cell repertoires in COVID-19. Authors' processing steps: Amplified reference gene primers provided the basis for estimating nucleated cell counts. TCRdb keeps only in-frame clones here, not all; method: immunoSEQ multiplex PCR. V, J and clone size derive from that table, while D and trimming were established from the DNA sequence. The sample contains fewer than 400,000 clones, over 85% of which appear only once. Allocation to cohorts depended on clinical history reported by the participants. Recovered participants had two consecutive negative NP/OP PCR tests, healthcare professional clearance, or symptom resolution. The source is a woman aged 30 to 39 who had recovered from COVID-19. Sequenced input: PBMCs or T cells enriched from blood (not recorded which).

The CDR3 loop is CATRTGTNTEAFF. The CDR3 bases are TGTGCCACCCGGACAGGGACGAACACTGAAGCTTTCTTT. This sequence joins TRBV6-5 and TRBJ1-1; TRBD1 agrees at 8 bases. Germline assignment: CDR1 MNHEY and CDR2 SVGAGI. J was trimmed by 1 base and V by 10 bases; bases with no gene match: 5. This CDR3 spans 13 amino acids.